The rows below give T cell receptor beta chains drawn from one sample of a study of blood T cell repertoires in COVID-19. The table came from immunoSEQ multiplex PCR; TCRdb's copy has only in-frame clones and leaves some out. Here the sample spans 250,000 to 300,000 clones, approximately 85% being singletons. The sample was peripheral blood. These receptors were obtained from a man between 45 and 60 years old with active or convalescent COVID-19. Each CDR3 is given with its conserved first and last residue. D genes are given only for firm matches. Not all rows give a size; the values are once, few, many and, for expanded clones, a class.

>NA|NA|15|TRBV5-6|TRBJ2-3
CASSLGRTTGDTQYF
TGTGCCAGCAGCTTGGGGCGCACGACAGGAGATACGCAGTATTTT
>TRBD1|NA|15|TRBV4-1|TRBJ2-7
CASSRGGQGGGEQYF
TGCGCCAGCAGCCGGGGGGGACAGGGAGGAGGGGAGCAGTACTTC
>TRBD2|NA|17|TRBV7-9|TRBJ2-7
CASSLGLAGWLTYEQYF
TGTGCCAGCAGCTTGGGACTAGCGGGATGGCTGACCTACGAGCAGTACTTC
>TRBD1|once|13|TRBV18|TRBJ1-4
CASSPQDTGELFF
TGTGCCAGCTCACCGCAAGACACAGGGGAACTGTTTTTT
>TRBD2|NA|19|TRBV7-9|TRBJ2-3
CASSPSTSSGGKGVDTQYF
TGTGCCAGCAGCCCGTCGACTAGCTCGGGAGGAAAAGGTGTAGATACGCAGTATTTT
>TRBD2|once|15|TRBV4-2|TRBJ2-1
CASSHGASGSHEQFF
TGTGCCAGCAGCCATGGGGCTAGCGGGAGTCACGAGCAGTTCTTC
>TRBD1|once|13|TRBV24-1|TRBJ2-7
CATSDPDRAEQYF
TGTGCCACCAGTGATCCCGACAGGGCCGAGCAGTACTTC
>TRBD1|NA|15|TRBV24-1|TRBJ2-1
CATSDPGTANNEQFF
TGTGCCACCAGTGATCCCGGGACAGCTAACAATGAGCAGTTCTTC
>NA|NA|14|TRBV3-1/TRBV3-2|TRBJ1-1
CASSQVGQNTEAFF
TGTGCCAGCAGCCAAGTTGGACAGAACACTGAAGCTTTCTTT
>TRBD2|NA|14|TRBV2|TRBJ2-1
CASIPGGADNEQFF
TGTGCCAGCATCCCGGGGGGGGCTGACAATGAGCAGTTCTTC
>TRBD1|NA|16|TRBV19|TRBJ2-1
CASSGAGQGSYNEQFF
TGTGCCAGTAGTGGGGCGGGACAGGGTTCCTACAATGAGCAGTTCTTC
>NA|NA|14|TRBV18|TRBJ2-3
CASSPGSGTDTQYF
TGTGCCAGCTCACCCGGGTCGGGCACAGATACGCAGTATTTT
>TRBD1|NA|16|TRBV18|TRBJ1-1
CASSLGQGALNTEAFF
TGTGCCAGCTCACTGGGACAGGGGGCGTTGAACACTGAAGCTTTCTTT
>TRBD1|NA|15|TRBV5-5|TRBJ1-6
CASSPLGQAFSPLHF
TGTGCCAGCAGCCCGCTGGGACAGGCGTTTTCACCCCTCCACTTT
>NA|NA|14|TRBV7-9|TRBJ2-2
CASSLVRNTGELFF
TGTGCCAGCAGCTTAGTCAGGAACACCGGGGAGCTGTTTTTT
>NA|NA|16|TRBV3-1/TRBV3-2|TRBJ1-3
CASSSRSGSTGNTIYF
TGTGCCAGCAGCAGCAGATCCGGGTCCACTGGAAACACCATATATTTT
>TRBD1|NA|17|TRBV5-1|TRBJ1-4
CASSFQGRQGSNEKLFF
TGCGCCAGCAGCTTCCAAGGACGACAGGGATCAAATGAAAAACTGTTTTTT